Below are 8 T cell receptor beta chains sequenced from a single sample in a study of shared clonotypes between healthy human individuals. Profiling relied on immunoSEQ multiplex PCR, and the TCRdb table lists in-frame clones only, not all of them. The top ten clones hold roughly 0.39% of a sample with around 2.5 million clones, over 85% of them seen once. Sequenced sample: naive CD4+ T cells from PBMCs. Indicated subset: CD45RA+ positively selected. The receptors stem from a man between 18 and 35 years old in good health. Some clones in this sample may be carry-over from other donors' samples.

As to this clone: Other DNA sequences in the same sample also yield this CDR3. The CDR3 protein is CASSLGLAVDTQYF. Written as DNA, the CDR3 is TGTGCCAGCAGCTTAGGTCTAGCGGTAGATACGCAGTATTTT. This sequence joins TRBV7-9 and TRBJ2-3, with TRBD2 matching 7 bases. V shed 1 base, J shed 5 bases, and the junction held 3 bases outside the gene matches. Germline-derived CDR1 and CDR2 are SEHNR and FQNEAQ (reference sequence). CDR3 length: 14 residues.

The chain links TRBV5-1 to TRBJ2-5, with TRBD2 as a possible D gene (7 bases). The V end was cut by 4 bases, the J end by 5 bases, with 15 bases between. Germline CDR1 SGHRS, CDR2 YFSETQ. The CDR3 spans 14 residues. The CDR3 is CASSPSGGRETQYF. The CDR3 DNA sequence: TGCGCCAGCAGCCCCTCCGGGGGGCGGGAGACCCAGTACTTC.

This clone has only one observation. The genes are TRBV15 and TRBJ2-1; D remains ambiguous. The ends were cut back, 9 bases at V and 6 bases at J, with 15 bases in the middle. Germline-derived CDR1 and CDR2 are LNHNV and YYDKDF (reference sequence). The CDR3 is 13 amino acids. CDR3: CATRERPSNEQFF. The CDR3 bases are TGTGCCACTAGAGAGAGACCCTCCAATGAGCAGTTCTTC.

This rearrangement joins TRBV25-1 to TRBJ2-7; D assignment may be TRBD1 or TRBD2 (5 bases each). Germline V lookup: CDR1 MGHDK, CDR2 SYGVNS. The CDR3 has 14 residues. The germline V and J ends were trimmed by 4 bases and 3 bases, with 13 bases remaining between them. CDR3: CASSGPGRIYEQYF. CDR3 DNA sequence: TGTGCCAGCAGTGGACCGGGACGGATCTACGAGCAGTACTTC.

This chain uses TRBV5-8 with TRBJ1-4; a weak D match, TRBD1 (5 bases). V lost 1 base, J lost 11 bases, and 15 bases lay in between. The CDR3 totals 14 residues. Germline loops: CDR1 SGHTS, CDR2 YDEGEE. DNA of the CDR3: TGTGCCAGCAGCTTGACAGGCTTTGGGTTGAAACTGTTTTTT. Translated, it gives CASSLTGFGLKLFF.

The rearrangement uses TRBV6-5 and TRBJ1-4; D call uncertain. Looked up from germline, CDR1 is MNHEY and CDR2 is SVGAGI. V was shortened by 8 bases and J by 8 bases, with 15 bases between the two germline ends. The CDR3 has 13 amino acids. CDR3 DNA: TGTGCCAGCGGCCGGATGGGGAGAGAAAAACTGTTTTTT. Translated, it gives CASGRMGREKLFF.

In DNA form, the CDR3 reads TGTGCCAGCAGCACCGGACTAGCGGGGATCCTAACCGGGGAGCTGTTTTTT. It translates to CASSTGLAGILTGELFF. This chain links TRBV7-9 with TRBJ2-2; 12 nucleotides align to TRBD2. Germline V gene lookup returns CDR1 SEHNR and CDR2 FQNEAQ (reference sequence). CDR3 size: 17 residues. V lost 5 bases, J lost 5 bases, and 9 bases stayed unmatched.

The CDR3 nucleotides are TGTGCCAGCAGTTTATGGGTGGGAGACGCATACTATGGCTACACCTTC. As protein: CASSLWVGDAYYGYTF. V gene TRBV28 combines with J gene TRBJ1-2; D gene uncertain. Trimming shortened V by 0 bases and J by 3 bases, and 14 bases separated the two germline ends. The CDR3 has 16 amino acids. CDR1 is MDHEN, CDR2 SYDVKM, per germline.